The next 7 T cell receptor beta chains were all read from a single sample in a study of OX40 agonist ivuxolimab in advanced cancers. This table comes from immunoSEQ multiplex PCR, and its TCRdb copy is limited to in-frame clones, with some not included. The table lists about 55,000 clones, roughly nine tenths of them singletons, with around 12% in the top ten. Here the sequenced sample was CD4+ or CD8+ T cells sorted from blood, taken in a trial of the OX40 agonist ivuxolimab. The receptors were sampled from an adult with an advanced solid tumor such as melanoma, head and neck, liver or kidney cancer.

This clone was detected only once. The chain carries TRBV2 and TRBJ2-7; 10 bases align to TRBD1. From germline, CDR1 is SNHLY and CDR2 FYNNEI. This CDR3 region has 14 residues. With V trimmed by 6 bases and J by 3 bases, 5 bases remained unmatched. CDR3 protein: CASRRGTGDYEQYF. For the CDR3, the DNA is TGTGCCAGCAGGAGGGGGACAGGGGACTACGAGCAGTACTTC.

The chain is built from TRBV28 and TRBJ2-5; TRBD2 might be the D (5 bases). V was cut by 5 bases and J by 11 bases, with 12 bases left in between. The CDR3 extends over 11 amino acids. Germline V gene lookup returns CDR1 MDHEN and CDR2 SYDVKM. CDR3 sequence reads: CASSTIREQYF. The CDR3, as DNA: TGTGCCAGCAGTACCATAAGGGAGCAGTACTTC.

The chain uses TRBV27 and TRBJ2-3, with D uncertain. Per the germline V gene, CDR1 is MNHEY and CDR2 is SMNVEV (reference sequence). The CDR3 runs to 15 residues. Trimming shortened V by 5 bases and J by 1 base, and 13 bases separated the two germline ends. DNA for the CDR3: TGTGCCAGCAGTCCACTTCAATCGGGCACAGATACGCAGTATTTT. It codes for CASSPLQSGTDTQYF.

V and J are TRBV7-8 and TRBJ1-5, with 7 bases that match TRBD1. Trimming removed 7 bases from V and 6 bases from J; junction bases left unmatched: 6. The CDR3 covers 13 residues. CDR1 and CDR2 from the germline V gene are SGHVS and FQNEAQ. CDR3 DNA: TGTGCCAGCACCGAAACAGGGGTTCAGCCCCAGCATTTT. This gives the protein CASTETGVQPQHF.

The rearrangement links TRBV4-1 to TRBJ2-3; weak D call: TRBD2 (5 bases). Trimming removed 0 bases at V and 2 bases at J, with 12 bases between. CDR1 and CDR2 from the germline V gene are MGHRA and YSYEKL. The CDR3 is 16 amino acids. The chain's CDR3 is CASSQELVATTDTQYF. The CDR3 DNA is TGCGCCAGCAGCCAAGAACTAGTCGCGACCACAGATACGCAGTATTTT.

This sequence joins TRBV6-1 and TRBJ2-3; no definite D call. Per the germline V gene, CDR1 is MNHNS and CDR2 is SASEGT. This CDR3 comprises 11 residues. The V end was cut by 8 bases, the J end by 8 bases, with 11 bases between. CDR3 sequence (DNA): TGTGCCAGCTCCGACCTGGCTACGCAGTATTTT. Its protein is CASSDLATQYF.

This chain links TRBV7-3 with TRBJ2-3, with 10 bases aligning to TRBD2. The ends lost 4 bases at V and 0 bases at J; junction bases unmatched: 4. The CDR3 is 16 residues long. Per germline, CDR1 SGHTA and CDR2 FQGTGA. CDR3 bases: TGTGCCAGCAGCTCCTCGACTAGCGGGAGCACAGATACGCAGTATTTT. It yields the protein CASSSSTSGSTDTQYF.